The 25 T cell receptor beta chains below were found in one sample sequenced in a study of T-cell memory formation after mild COVID-19. TCRdb fed the 5' RACE reads into MiXCR, producing one record per CDR3 protein. The table records 210,000 or so distinct CDR3 sequences, approximately 30% of them present only once. The specimen sequenced was PBMCs or a T cell subset sorted from them (not recorded which). The source of these receptors is an adult woman who had mild COVID-19 (a few samples of this study predate the infection). Cell type and time point are not known.

This clonotype was observed a few times. The J gene is TRBJ1-2, the V gene TRBV24-1, with 7 bases aligning to TRBD1. The CDR3 spans 12 residues. V lost 9 bases, J lost 0 bases, and 0 bases stayed unmatched. The germline V gene encodes CDR1 KGHDR and CDR2 SFDVKD. The CDR3 here is CATGTANYGYTF. The CDR3 DNA follows: TGTGCCACCGGGACAGCTAACTATGGCTACACCTTC.

The chain couples TRBV10-3 to TRBJ1-1; unclear D gene. Germline CDR1 and CDR2: ENHRY and SYGVKD. V lost 6 bases and J lost 0, with 8 bases in between. CDR3 length: 13 amino acids. In DNA form, the CDR3 reads TGTGCCATCAGCGGCAGTATGAACACTGAAGCTTTCTTT. Its translation: CAISGSMNTEAFF.

The genes are TRBV4-1 and TRBJ2-7; no definite D call. Germline loops: CDR1 MGHRA, CDR2 YSYEKL. The CDR3 contains 13 residues. The germline V and J ends were trimmed by 4 bases and 7 bases, with 14 bases remaining between them. The chain's CDR3 is CASSPGEITEQYF. CDR3 nucleotides: TGCGCCAGCAGCCCGGGCGAGATAACAGAGCAGTACTTC.

This clonotype was seen once. The chain joins TRBV29-1 to TRBJ2-7; TRBD1 aligns across 7 bases. The ends lost 6 bases at V and 2 bases at J; junction bases unmatched: 10. The CDR3 totals 14 residues. Looked up from germline, CDR1 is SQVTM and CDR2 is ANQGSEA. The CDR3 sequence is CSVVGGQQTYEQYF. The CDR3, as DNA: TGCAGCGTAGTTGGGGGACAGCAAACCTACGAGCAGTACTTC.

This chain joins TRBV19 and TRBJ1-5; no definite D call. V lost 1 base and J lost 7, with 8 bases in between. The CDR3 spans 13 residues. From germline, CDR1 is LNHDA and CDR2 SQIVND (reference sequence). CDR3 region: CASSIGVRQPQHF. The DNA of the CDR3 is TGTGCCAGTAGTATAGGTGTCAGGCAGCCCCAGCATTTT.

This clonotype was seen a few times. The chain combines TRBV7-9 with TRBJ2-3; 8 bases agree with TRBD2. CDR3 length: 17 amino acids. V trimming: 1 base; J trimming: 4 bases; junction bases outside the gene matches: 10. CDR1 SEHNR and CDR2 FQNEAQ come from the germline V gene (reference sequence). CDR3 loop: CASSLEDGGRYADTQYF. In DNA, the CDR3 is TGTGCCAGCAGCTTAGAGGATGGCGGGAGGTATGCAGATACGCAGTATTTT.

For the CDR3, the DNA is TGTGCCAGCAGCTTCAGGGGGCGGAATGTTGACGAGCAGTACTTC. Translating gives CASSFRGRNVDEQYF. This sequence joins TRBV11-2 and TRBJ2-7, with 8 positions matching TRBD1. Looked up from germline, CDR1 is SGHAT and CDR2 is FQNNGV. The CDR3 length is 15 residues. The V segment lost 3 bases and the J segment 5 bases; nucleotides outside the gene matches: 9.

This clonotype was seen only a few times. The rearrangement links TRBV5-1 to TRBJ1-1; D may be TRBD1 (5 bases). The CDR3 is 15 residues long. In germline, CDR1 is SGHRS, CDR2 YFSETQ. V was clipped by 0 bases and J by 3 bases, with 12 bases between them. This chain's CDR3 is CASSLVGARDTEAFF. In nucleotides, the CDR3 is TGCGCCAGCAGCTTGGTTGGGGCGCGAGACACTGAAGCTTTCTTT.

The chain uses TRBV18 and TRBJ2-6; D is ambiguous. The CDR3 is made up of 15 amino acids. Germline values: CDR1 KGHSH, CDR2 LQKENI. Trimming removed 1 base at V and 0 bases at J, with 4 bases between. CDR3 coding DNA: TGTGCCAGCTCACCACGAACCTCTGGGGCCAACGTCCTGACTTTC. Encoded protein: CASSPRTSGANVLTF. Full variable domain (outside the CDR3, taken from reference TRBV18 and TRBJ2-6): NAGVMQNPRHLVRRRGQEARLRCSPMKGHSHVYWYRQLPEEGLKFMVYLQKENIIDESGMPKERFSAEFPKEGPSILRIQQVVRGDSAAYFCASSPRTSGANVLTFGAGSRLTVL.

The chain employs TRBV7-9 and TRBJ1-2; D gene unclear. The CDR3 runs to 15 residues. The germline CDR1 and CDR2 sequences are SEHNR and FQNEAQ (reference sequence). V was pared by 1 base and J by 4 bases, with 13 bases between. The CDR3 reads CASSLEASLGYGYTF. The DNA of the CDR3 is TGTGCCAGCAGCTTAGAGGCGTCTCTGGGCTATGGCTACACCTTC. The full variable domain, with the rest looked up from reference TRBV7-9 and TRBJ1-2, is DTGVSQNPRHKITKRGQNVTFRCDPISEHNRLYWYRQTLGQGPEFLTYFQNEAQLEKSRLLSDRFSAERPKGSFSTLEIQRTEQGDSAMYLCASSLEASLGYGYTFGSGTRLTVV.

This chain connects TRBV7-2 to TRBJ1-2; D might be TRBD1 (6 bases). The CDR3 length is 15 residues. Trimming removed 4 bases from V and 4 bases from J, with 16 bases in between. Germline V CDR1 and CDR2: SGHTA, FQGNSA. Here the CDR3 DNA reads TGTGCCAGCAGCTCCCCCGGGACACCGTTCTATGGCTACACCTTC. The encoded protein is CASSSPGTPFYGYTF. The full variable domain, in which reference TRBV7-2 and TRBJ1-2 provide the parts outside the CDR3, is GAGVSQSPSNKVTEKGKDVELRCDPISGHTALYWYRQSLGQGLEFLIYFQGNSAPDKSGLPSDRFSAERTGGSVSTLTIQRTQQEDSAVYLCASSSPGTPFYGYTFGSGTRLTVV.

The V and J genes are TRBV7-9 and TRBJ2-7, with 9 nucleotides matching TRBD1. Germline V lookup: CDR1 SEHNR, CDR2 FQNEAQ (reference sequence). The J segment lost 7 bases and the V segment lost 5 bases, leaving 12 bases of the junction unmatched. This CDR3 has 15 residues. This CDR3 is CASSGTGTGIYEQYF. CDR3 nucleotides: TGTGCCAGCAGCGGAACCGGGACAGGGATTTATGAGCAGTACTTC.

This chain uses TRBV10-3 with TRBJ1-5; a possible D gene is TRBD1 (5 bases). V was clipped by 3 bases and J by 4 bases, with 16 bases between them. Germline CDR1 ENHRY, CDR2 SYGVKD. This CDR3 is built from 16 residues. The chain's CDR3 is CAISEGGAGGNQPQHF. In DNA, the CDR3 is TGTGCCATCAGTGAAGGAGGGGCCGGAGGGAATCAGCCCCAGCATTTT.

V gene TRBV5-1 combines with J gene TRBJ2-2; 8 nucleotides agree with TRBD2. This CDR3 spans 17 amino acids. The junction had 10 bases not matched to a gene; V was cut back by 4 bases and J by 2 bases. Germline lookup yields CDR1 SGHRS and CDR2 YFSETQ. CDR3 residues: CASSRSWLAGNTGELFF. Here the CDR3 DNA reads TGCGCCAGCAGCCGCTCGTGGTTAGCGGGAAACACCGGGGAGCTGTTTTTT. Combining the CDR3 with reference TRBV5-1 and TRBJ2-2 gives the whole variable domain KAGVTQTPRYLIKTRGQQVTLSCSPISGHRSVSWYQQTPGQGLQFLFEYFSETQRNKGNFPGRFSGRQFSNSRSEMNVSTLELGDSALYLCASSRSWLAGNTGELFFGEGSRLTVL.

This clonotype was detected a few times. The chain carries TRBV24-1 and TRBJ2-4; 7 nucleotides align to TRBD1. Trimming cost V 4 bases and J 5 bases; bases outside gene matches: 7. Germline V gives CDR1 KGHDR, CDR2 SFDVKD. CDR3 size: 15 residues. CDR3 protein: CATSDPGQRENIQYF. As DNA, the CDR3 is TGTGCCACCAGTGACCCGGGACAGAGAGAAAACATTCAGTACTTC.

The J gene is TRBJ2-3, the V gene TRBV11-3; 7 bases map to TRBD2. The CDR3 is 16 residues long. Germline V CDR1 and CDR2: SGHNT, YENEEA. V was clipped by 4 bases and J by 4 bases; unmatched bases: 11. The CDR3, as DNA: TGTGCCAGCAGCTCCTGGGGGGGAGGACGTGCAGATACGCAGTATTTT. This translates into CASSSWGGGRADTQYF.

This clonotype was seen a few times. The chain recombines TRBV27 with TRBJ2-7, with TRBD2 identical over 8 bases. The CDR3 totals 16 residues. CDR1 is MNHEY and CDR2 is SMNVEV in the germline V gene (reference sequence). V shed 2 bases and J 2 bases; nucleotides not matched to a gene: 8. This CDR3 is CASSLGAREATYEQYF. For the CDR3, the DNA is TGTGCCAGCAGTTTAGGCGCGCGGGAGGCCACCTACGAGCAGTACTTC.

This clonotype was found a few times. The CDR3 sequence: CSASRTSGPQETQYF. CDR3 coding DNA: TGCAGTGCTTCCCGGACTAGCGGACCTCAAGAGACCCAGTACTTC. J is TRBJ2-5 and V is TRBV20-1, with 10 bases identical to TRBD2. In germline, CDR1 is DFQATT, CDR2 SNEGSKA (reference sequence). CDR3 size: 15 residues. The J segment lost 2 bases and the V segment lost 5 bases, leaving 8 bases of the junction unmatched.

V is TRBV3-1 and J is TRBJ2-3; a possible D gene is TRBD2 (6 bases). The V gene's germline CDR1 is LGHDT and CDR2 YNNKEL (reference sequence). The CDR3 spans 18 residues. Trimming removed 3 bases from V and 1 base from J, with 20 bases in between. The CDR3 loop reads CASSHPRGALGGTDTQYF. The CDR3 nucleotides are TGTGCCAGCAGCCACCCCCGCGGGGCTTTAGGGGGCACAGATACGCAGTATTTT.

The rearrangement joins TRBV6-6 to TRBJ1-1, with a tentative D call TRBD1 (6 bases). This CDR3 is 14 amino acids long. CDR1 MNHNY and CDR2 SVGAGI come from the germline V gene (reference sequence). Trimming left V 3 bases short and J 7 bases short, with 15 bases between. DNA of the CDR3: TGTGCCAGCAGTTATTCGGGGGGGGCTGGTGAAGCTTTCTTT. It specifies CASSYSGGAGEAFF.

This clonotype was picked up a small number of times. J is TRBJ1-1 and V is TRBV6-5, with no clear D. Germline CDR1 and CDR2: MNHEY and SVGAGI. The V end lost 7 bases, the J end lost 0 bases, and 9 bases lay between the germline ends. This CDR3 is built from 13 residues. This CDR3 reads CASIPSLNTEAFF. The CDR3 DNA is TGTGCCAGCATACCCTCATTGAACACTGAAGCTTTCTTT.

V is TRBV5-1 and J is TRBJ2-7; D gene unclear. This CDR3 contains 16 residues. The V and J ends lost 3 bases and 3 bases respectively, with 19 bases between them. The germline CDR1 and CDR2 sequences are SGHRS and YFSETQ. CDR3 loop: CASSSQKATSYYEQYF. The CDR3 DNA sequence: TGCGCCAGCAGCTCCCAGAAGGCAACCTCGTACTACGAGCAGTACTTC.

This clonotype has more than one count but fewer than ten. The gene calls are TRBV13 and TRBJ1-2; the match to TRBD1 covers 7 bases. Trimming cost V 4 bases and J 3 bases; bases outside gene matches: 8. This CDR3 has 15 residues. From germline, CDR1 is PRHDT and CDR2 FYEKMQ (reference sequence). The CDR3 nucleotides are TGTGCCAGCAGCTACAGACAGGGAGGTGACTATGGCTACACCTTC. Translation gives CASSYRQGGDYGYTF.

This clonotype was recorded a few times. J is TRBJ2-3 and V is TRBV9, with a possible D match to TRBD2 (5 bases). The V gene lost 6 bases and the J gene lost 4 bases, with 9 bases spanning the gap. CDR3 length: 12 amino acids. Germline V gives CDR1 SGDLS, CDR2 YYNGEE. CDR3 nucleotide sequence: TGTGCCAGCAACGCGGGTGCAGATACGCAGTATTTT. The encoded protein is CASNAGADTQYF.

The J gene is TRBJ1-3, the V gene TRBV5-1; D gene unclear. With 3 bases removed from V and 0 bases from J, the gap between germline ends came to 16 bases. The CDR3 sequence is 17 residues long. CDR1 and CDR2 (germline): SGHRS, YFSETQ. CDR3 amino acids: CASSSPEGDYSGNTIYF. The CDR3 DNA sequence: TGCGCCAGCAGCTCCCCGGAGGGCGACTACTCTGGAAACACCATATATTTT.